The clone carrying this T cell receptor beta chain has just a few counts. This specimen comes from a study of identical twins. cDNA molecules carried unique molecular identifiers, and template switching added a universal primer site. TCRdb re-analysed the 5' RACE reads in MiXCR, keeping a single row per CDR3 protein. The sample consists of 510,000 or so distinct CDR3 sequences, roughly 15% of them appearing once. The CDR3 runs 14 residues. Germline CDR1 and CDR2: SQVTM and ANQGSEA. These data were also filed under a second study, of yellow fever vaccine responses in identical twins.

The source of this sequence is a woman under 30 in good health. This chain links TRBV29-1 with TRBJ1-1; 11 bases agree with TRBD1. Specimen: CD4+ T cells sorted from blood. CDR3 DNA sequence: TGCTGGGAGGGGACAGGGGGTGTTTACACTGAAGCTTTCTTT. Translating it yields CWEGTGGVYTEAFF.